This T cell receptor (beta chain) was sequenced in a study of shared clonotypes between healthy human individuals. Whole-study results and caveats: Naive subsets, compared against memory subsets, generally had larger estimated richness values. Though the depth was large, rarefaction showed that sorted-subset sequencing was incomplete. Clonotype sharing across donors was expected to vary with sequencing depth.

Donors had no recently reported acute infections or vaccinations and were HIV-negative. To note about this clone: Its antigen is unknown.

Clones were read by immunoSEQ multiplex PCR, and TCRdb kept only the in-frame ones, dropping some. Of about 2 million clones listed, roughly 94% were seen once; the top ten hold under 0.15%. The V segment lost 0 bases and the J segment 10 bases; nucleotides outside the gene matches: 5. The CDR3 is 15 residues long. Germline CDR1 SGHRS, CDR2 YFSETQ. This TCR was recovered from a man aged 18 to 35 in good health. The chain combines TRBV5-1 with TRBJ1-6; 9 bases line up with TRBD1. Sequenced material: naive CD4+ T cells sorted from blood. Regarding subset: CD45RA+ positively selected. The CDR3 region is CASSLEGTGLSPLHF. For the CDR3, the DNA is TGCGCCAGCAGCTTGGAAGGGACAGGGCTATCACCCCTCCACTTT.